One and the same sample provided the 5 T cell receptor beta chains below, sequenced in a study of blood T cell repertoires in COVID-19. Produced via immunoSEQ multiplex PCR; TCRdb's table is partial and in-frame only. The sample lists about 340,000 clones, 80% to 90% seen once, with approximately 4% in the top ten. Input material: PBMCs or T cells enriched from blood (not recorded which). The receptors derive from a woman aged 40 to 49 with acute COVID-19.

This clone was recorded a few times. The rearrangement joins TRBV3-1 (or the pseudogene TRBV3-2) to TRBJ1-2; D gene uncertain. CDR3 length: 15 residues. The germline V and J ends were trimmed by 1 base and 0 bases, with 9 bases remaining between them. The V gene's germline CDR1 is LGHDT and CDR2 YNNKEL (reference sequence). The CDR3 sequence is CASSQAPRANYGYTF. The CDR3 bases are TGTGCCAGCAGCCAAGCCCCTCGGGCTAACTATGGCTACACCTTC.

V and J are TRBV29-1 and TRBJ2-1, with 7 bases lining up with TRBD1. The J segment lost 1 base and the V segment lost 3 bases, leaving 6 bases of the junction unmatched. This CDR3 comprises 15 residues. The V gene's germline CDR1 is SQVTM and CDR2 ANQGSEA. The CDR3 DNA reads TGCAGCGTTGATGGGACAGAGGCTTCCTACAATGAGCAGTTCTTC. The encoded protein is CSVDGTEASYNEQFF.

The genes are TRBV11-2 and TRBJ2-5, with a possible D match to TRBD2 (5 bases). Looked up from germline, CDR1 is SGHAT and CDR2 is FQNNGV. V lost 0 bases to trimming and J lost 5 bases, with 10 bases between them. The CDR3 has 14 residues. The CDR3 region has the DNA TGTGCCAGCAGCTTAGATACTAGTTTGGAGACCCAGTACTTC. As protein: CASSLDTSLETQYF.

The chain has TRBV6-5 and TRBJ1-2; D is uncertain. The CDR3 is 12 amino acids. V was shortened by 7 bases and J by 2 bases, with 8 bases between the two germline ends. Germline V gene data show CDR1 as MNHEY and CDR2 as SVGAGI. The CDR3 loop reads CASIDTNYGYTF. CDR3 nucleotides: TGTGCCAGCATCGACACCAACTATGGCTACACCTTC.

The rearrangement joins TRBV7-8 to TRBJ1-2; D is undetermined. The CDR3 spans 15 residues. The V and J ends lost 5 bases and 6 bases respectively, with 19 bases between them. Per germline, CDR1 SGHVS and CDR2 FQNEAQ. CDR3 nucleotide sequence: TGTGCCAGCAGCCCCGTCGAGGTCCAAAGGCATGGCTACACCTTC. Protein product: CASSPVEVQRHGYTF.